The next 21 T cell receptor beta chains were all read from a single sample in a study of CD8+CD57+ T cells in acquired aplastic anemia. Genomic DNA provided the template from which TCR beta VDJ and CDR3 profiles were obtained. TCRdb reprocessed the reads with MiXCR, giving one entry per CDR3 protein. This table holds approximately 170,000 distinct CDR3 sequences, roughly half found once. Sequenced material: sorted CD4+, CD8+, or CD8+CD57+ T cells (not recorded which) from PBMCs. Receptors originate from a human donor in good health, serving as a control.

The chain uses TRBV15 and TRBJ2-1; TRBD2 matches 8 bases. V gave up 4 bases and J gave up 12 bases; unmatched junction bases: 14. Germline V gene data show CDR1 as LNHNV and CDR2 as YYDKDF (reference sequence). This CDR3 has 15 residues. The CDR3 sequence is CATSTGTSTTMRQFF. The DNA of the CDR3 is TGTGCCACCAGCACCGGGACTAGTACTACAATGAGGCAGTTCTTC.

Only a few counts were recorded for this clonotype. A much larger clonotype is one base distant, so this may be a read error. This chain links TRBV7-2 with TRBJ1-3; D gene unclear. Germline V gene lookup returns CDR1 SGHTA and CDR2 FQGNSA. The CDR3 covers 15 residues. CDR3 sequence reads: CASSPQANRGSTIYF. The CDR3 DNA follows: TGTGCCAGCAGCCCCCAGGCTAATCGTGGAAGCACCATATATTTT.

This chain joins TRBV9 and TRBJ2-1, with D tentatively TRBD1 (6 bases). The V end was cut by 0 bases, the J end by 7 bases, with 11 bases between. The CDR3 consists of 14 residues. The V gene's germline CDR1 is SGDLS and CDR2 YYNGEE. The CDR3 DNA is TGTGCCAGCAGCGTAGTTGGGGGCCGGAATGAGCAGTTCTTC. Translation gives CASSVVGGRNEQFF.

The J gene is TRBJ2-3, the V gene TRBV19; possibly TRBD2 for D (6 bases). Germline V gene lookup returns CDR1 LNHDA and CDR2 SQIVND (reference sequence). This CDR3 has 13 amino acids. V dropped 2 bases and J dropped 6 bases, with 9 bases sitting between them. For the CDR3, the DNA is TGTGCCAGTAGTATACTCAGCGGGGATACGCAGTATTTT. It is translated as CASSILSGDTQYF.

Worth noting for this clonotype: One base away lies a much larger clone, so this may be a sequencing read error. The rearrangement links TRBV3-1 to TRBJ2-7; D may be TRBD2 (6 bases). The V and J ends lost 8 bases and 3 bases respectively, with 17 bases between them. Per germline, CDR1 LGHDT and CDR2 YNNKEL (reference sequence). The CDR3 covers 14 residues. CDR3 protein: CASSPRGGNYEQYF. The CDR3 bases are TGTGCCAGCTCACCAAGGGGCGGGAACTACGAGCAGTACTTC.

This clonotype appeared a single time. Without the conserved terminal phenylalanine or tryptophan, this CDR3 likely stems from a read error. The chain links TRBV24-1 to TRBJ2-7; 7 positions agree with TRBD1. The CDR3 runs 14 residues. V was pared by 8 bases and J by 0 bases, with 6 bases of the junction left unmatched. Looked up from germline, CDR1 is KGHDR and CDR2 is SFDVKD. CDR3 nucleotides: TGTGCCACCAAAAGGGGGCCAAGCTCCTACGAGCAGTACCTC. It codes for CATKRGPSSYEQYL.

The chain has TRBV5-1 and TRBJ2-2; D perhaps matches TRBD1 (7 bases). Germline V lookup: CDR1 SGHRS, CDR2 YFSETQ. V lost 4 bases to trimming and J lost 7 bases, with 14 bases between them. The CDR3 contains 14 residues. The DNA of the CDR3 is TGCGCCAGCAGCAGACAGGGTAGCGGCGGGGAGCTGTTTTTT. Translating gives CASSRQGSGGELFF.

A remark on this clonotype: Germline and junction disagree at one end, which may indicate a read error. The chain carries TRBV5-1 and TRBJ2-2, with D hard to call. The germline V gene encodes CDR1 SGHRS and CDR2 YFSETQ. The CDR3 has 13 residues. The CDR3 sequence is CAGSQRNTGELFF. The CDR3 bases are TGCGCCGGCAGCCAAAGGAACACCGGGGAGCTGTTTTTT.

The rearrangement uses TRBV29-1 and TRBJ2-3; TRBD2 matches 8 bases. The CDR3 spans 14 residues. J lost 6 bases, V lost 6 bases, and 11 bases had no gene match. Per germline, CDR1 SQVTM and CDR2 ANQGSEA. Here the CDR3 DNA reads TGCAGCGTGTCCCCAAGACTAGCGAGGGATACGCAGTATTTT. Its translation is CSVSPRLARDTQYF.

The genes are TRBV7-3 and TRBJ2-2; perhaps TRBD1 as D (6 bases). The V gene lost 5 bases and the J gene lost 3 bases, with 28 bases spanning the gap. CDR1 is SGHTA, CDR2 FQGTGA, per germline. The CDR3 consists of 20 residues. CDR3 bases: TGTGCCAGCAGCCAAGATCAATGGTCAACAGGGTTACGGGACACCGGGGAGCTGTTTTTT. Amino acids: CASSQDQWSTGLRDTGELFF.

The table lists this clonotype with many counts. The CDR3 DNA is TGTGCCAGCATTCAAGCGGGGTTCGGTCAGCCCCAGCATTTT. As protein: CASIQAGFGQPQHF. The V and J genes are TRBV6-2 or TRBV6-3 and TRBJ1-5; D gene uncertain. Germline CDR1 is MNHEY and CDR2 is SVGEGT. Deletions cut 7 bases from V and 6 bases from J, with 16 bases between. This CDR3 is 14 amino acids long.

The chain couples TRBV7-2 to TRBJ2-3, with TRBD2 matching 15 bases. The CDR3 has 20 amino acids. Germline CDR1 and CDR2: SGHTA and FQGNSA. The junction had 12 bases not matched to a gene; V was cut back by 0 bases and J by 5 bases. DNA of the CDR3: TGTGCCAGCAGCTTAGCGTTGGGACTAGCGGGAGGCGGGGTCGGAGATACGCAGTATTTT. It encodes CASSLALGLAGGGVGDTQYF.

This chain joins TRBV24-1 and TRBJ2-3, with D possibly TRBD2 on 7 matching bases. Trimming left V 3 bases short and J 5 bases short, with 17 bases between. CDR3 length: 16 residues. CDR1 and CDR2 from the germline V gene are KGHDR and SFDVKD. CDR3: CATSDPWGGAGDTQYF. The CDR3 nucleotides read TGTGCCACCAGTGATCCTTGGGGGGGCGCAGGAGATACGCAGTATTTT.

The chain employs TRBV7-9 and TRBJ2-1; D gene unclear. The CDR3 runs 13 residues. CDR1 and CDR2 (germline): SEHNR, FQNEAQ (reference sequence). V lost 1 base and J lost 9, with 10 bases in between. CDR3 sequence (DNA): TGTGCCAGCAGCTTAGAGCGTCGTAGTGAGCAGTTCTTC. This encodes CASSLERRSEQFF.

This clonotype was seen repeatedly, ten times or more. The chain recombines TRBV2 with TRBJ1-4, with D maybe TRBD1 (6 bases). Germline CDR1 and CDR2: SNHLY and FYNNEI. The CDR3 runs 12 residues. V was clipped by 6 bases and J by 6 bases, with 8 bases between them. In DNA, the CDR3 is TGTGCCAGCAGGTACAGGGATGAAAAACTGTTTTTT. This encodes CASRYRDEKLFF. The full variable domain, rest sourced from reference TRBV2 and TRBJ1-4, is EPEVTQTPSHQVTQMGQEVILRCVPISNHLYFYWYRQILGQKVEFLVSFYNNEISEKSEIFDDQFSVERPDGSNFTLKIRSTKLEDSAMYFCASRYRDEKLFFGSGTQLSVL.

The chain combines TRBV2 with TRBJ2-3; 7 bases align to TRBD2. Germline V gene lookup returns CDR1 SNHLY and CDR2 FYNNEI. There are 14 residues in the CDR3. The V segment lost 6 bases and the J segment 0 bases; nucleotides outside the gene matches: 3. The CDR3 nucleotides read TGTGCCAGCAGGGGGCGGGAGAGCACAGATACGCAGTATTTT. Protein sequence: CASRGRESTDTQYF.

This clonotype showed up many times. The chain joins TRBV25-1 to TRBJ2-7; D perhaps matches TRBD2 (7 bases). This CDR3 has 16 residues. Trimming pared 6 bases from V and 0 bases from J, leaving 18 bases between. Germline V lookup: CDR1 MGHDK, CDR2 SYGVNS. The CDR3 reads CASRAWGGAGSYEQYF. DNA of the CDR3: TGTGCCAGCAGAGCCTGGGGGGGGGCGGGCTCCTACGAGCAGTACTTC.

A note on this clonotype: The CDR3 ends on some other residue instead of the conserved phenylalanine or tryptophan, so this is likely a read error. The chain couples TRBV7-9 to TRBJ2-7, with D maybe TRBD1 (6 bases). Trimming took off 4 bases at V and 3 bases at J, with 16 bases between the two ends. Germline CDR1 reads SEHNR; CDR2 reads FQNEAQ (reference sequence). The CDR3 extends over 15 amino acids. The CDR3 loop reads CASSSQGGPVYEQYL. The CDR3 DNA reads TGTGCCAGCAGCTCACAGGGTGGGCCTGTCTACGAGCAGTACCTC.

This clonotype turned up a few times. The rearrangement links TRBV25-1 to TRBJ1-5, with D maybe TRBD1 (6 bases). The CDR3 extends over 15 amino acids. CDR1 and CDR2 (germline): MGHDK, SYGVNS. V lost 2 bases and J 2 bases, leaving 10 bases between the germline ends. The CDR3 DNA is TGTGCCAGCAGTGAAGCCGGGGGCGGCAATCAGCCCCAGCATTTT. Translating it yields CASSEAGGGNQPQHF.

The chain carries TRBV9 and TRBJ2-7, with D uncertain. CDR3 length equals 13 residues. Germline loops: CDR1 SGDLS, CDR2 YYNGEE. Trimming left V 1 base short and J 3 bases short, with 8 bases between. CDR3 sequence: CASSVRPDYEQYF. DNA for the CDR3: TGTGCCAGCAGCGTACGGCCAGACTACGAGCAGTACTTC.

This clonotype was detected many times. CDR3 bases: TGCAGTGCTCCGGACAGGGGAAACTATGGCTACACCTTC. This sequence encodes CSAPDRGNYGYTF. The chain recombines TRBV20-1 with TRBJ1-2; 9 bases align to TRBD1. Germline V gives CDR1 DFQATT, CDR2 SNEGSKA (reference sequence). V shed 5 bases and J 2 bases; nucleotides not matched to a gene: 3. This CDR3 region has 13 residues.